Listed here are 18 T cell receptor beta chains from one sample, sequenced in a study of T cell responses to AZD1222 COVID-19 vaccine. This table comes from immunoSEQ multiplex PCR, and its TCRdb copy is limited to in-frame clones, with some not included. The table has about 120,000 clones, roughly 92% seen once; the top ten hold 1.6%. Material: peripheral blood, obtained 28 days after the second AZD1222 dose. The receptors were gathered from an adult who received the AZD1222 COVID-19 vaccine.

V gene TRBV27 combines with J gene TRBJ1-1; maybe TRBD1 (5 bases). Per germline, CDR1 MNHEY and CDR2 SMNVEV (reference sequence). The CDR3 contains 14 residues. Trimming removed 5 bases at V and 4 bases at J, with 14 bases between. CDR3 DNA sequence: TGTGCCAGCAGTCCAGCAACAGGTTCCACTGAAGCTTTCTTT. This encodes CASSPATGSTEAFF.

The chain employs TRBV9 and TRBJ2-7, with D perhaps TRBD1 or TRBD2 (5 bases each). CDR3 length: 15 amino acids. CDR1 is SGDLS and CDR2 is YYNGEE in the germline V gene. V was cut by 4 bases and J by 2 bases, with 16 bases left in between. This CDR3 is CASSSSLGAPYEQYF. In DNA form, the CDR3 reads TGTGCCAGCAGCTCCAGTCTCGGGGCGCCCTACGAGCAGTACTTC.

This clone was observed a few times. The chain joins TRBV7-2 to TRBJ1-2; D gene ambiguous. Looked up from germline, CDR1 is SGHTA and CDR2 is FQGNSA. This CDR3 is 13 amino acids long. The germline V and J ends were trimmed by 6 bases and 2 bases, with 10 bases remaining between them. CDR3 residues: CASSRDLNYGYTF. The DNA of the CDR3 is TGTGCCAGCAGTAGAGACCTCAACTATGGCTACACCTTC.

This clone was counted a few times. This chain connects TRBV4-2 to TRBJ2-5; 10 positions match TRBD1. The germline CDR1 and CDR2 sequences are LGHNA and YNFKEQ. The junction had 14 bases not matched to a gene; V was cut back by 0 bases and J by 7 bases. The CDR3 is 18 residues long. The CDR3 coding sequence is TGTGCCAGCAGCCAAGATCTTGTGGGACAGGGGATTAGCGCGACCCAGTACTTC. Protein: CASSQDLVGQGISATQYF.

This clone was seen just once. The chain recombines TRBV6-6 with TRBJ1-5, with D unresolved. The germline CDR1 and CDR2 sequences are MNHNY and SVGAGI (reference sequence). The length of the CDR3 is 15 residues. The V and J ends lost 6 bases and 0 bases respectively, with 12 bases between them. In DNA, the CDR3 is TGTGCCAGCAGATACCGGATTGTTAGCAATCAGCCCCAGCATTTT. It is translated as CASRYRIVSNQPQHF.

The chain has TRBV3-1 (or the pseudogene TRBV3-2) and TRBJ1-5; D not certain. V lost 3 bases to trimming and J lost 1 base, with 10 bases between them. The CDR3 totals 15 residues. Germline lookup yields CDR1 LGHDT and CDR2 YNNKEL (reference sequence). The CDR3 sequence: CASSQGRPSNQPQHF. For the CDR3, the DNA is TGTGCCAGCAGCCAGGGAAGGCCCAGCAATCAGCCCCAGCATTTT.

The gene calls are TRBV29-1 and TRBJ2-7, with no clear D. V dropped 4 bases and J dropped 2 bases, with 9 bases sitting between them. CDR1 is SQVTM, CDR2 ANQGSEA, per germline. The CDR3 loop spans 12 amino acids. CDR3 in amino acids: CSVASWTYEQYF. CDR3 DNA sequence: TGCAGCGTTGCTAGTTGGACCTACGAGCAGTACTTC.

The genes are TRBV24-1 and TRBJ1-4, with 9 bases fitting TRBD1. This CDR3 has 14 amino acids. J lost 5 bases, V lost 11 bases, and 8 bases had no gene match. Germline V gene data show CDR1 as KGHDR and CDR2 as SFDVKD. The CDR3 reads CAMDPGTGNEKLFF. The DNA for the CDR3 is TGTGCCATGGACCCCGGGACAGGGAATGAAAAACTGTTTTTT.

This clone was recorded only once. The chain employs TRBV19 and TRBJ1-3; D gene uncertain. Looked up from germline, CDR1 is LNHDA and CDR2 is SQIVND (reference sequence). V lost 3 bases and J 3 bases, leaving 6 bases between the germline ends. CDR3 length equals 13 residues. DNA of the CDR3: TGTGCCAGTAGTATTAAGTATGGAAACACCATATATTTT. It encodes CASSIKYGNTIYF.

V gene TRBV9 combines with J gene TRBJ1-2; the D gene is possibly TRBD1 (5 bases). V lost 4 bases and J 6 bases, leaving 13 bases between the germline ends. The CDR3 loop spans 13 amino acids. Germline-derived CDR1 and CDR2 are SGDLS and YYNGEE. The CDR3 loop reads CASSSATGHGYTF. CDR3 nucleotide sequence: TGTGCCAGCAGCTCCGCGACGGGACATGGCTACACCTTC.

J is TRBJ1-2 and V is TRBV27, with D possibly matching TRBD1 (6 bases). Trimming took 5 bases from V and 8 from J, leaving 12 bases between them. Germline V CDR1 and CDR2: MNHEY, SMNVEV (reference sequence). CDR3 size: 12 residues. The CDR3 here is CASSPPRGGYTF. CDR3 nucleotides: TGTGCCAGCAGTCCCCCAAGGGGGGGCTACACCTTC.

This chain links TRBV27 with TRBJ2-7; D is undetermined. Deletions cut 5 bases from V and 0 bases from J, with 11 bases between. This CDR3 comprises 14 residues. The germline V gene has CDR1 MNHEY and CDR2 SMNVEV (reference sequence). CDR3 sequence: CASSHGPSSYEQYF. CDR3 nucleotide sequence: TGTGCCAGCAGTCACGGGCCAAGCTCCTACGAGCAGTACTTC.

CDR3 DNA sequence: TGTGCCAGCAGGAGGGCGAAGGATGAGCAGTTCTTC. This codes for CASRRAKDEQFF. The V and J genes are TRBV6-5 and TRBJ2-1, with D possibly matching TRBD2 (5 bases). This CDR3 comprises 12 residues. Germline V gives CDR1 MNHEY, CDR2 SVGAGI. V lost 6 bases, J lost 8 bases, and 11 bases lay in between.

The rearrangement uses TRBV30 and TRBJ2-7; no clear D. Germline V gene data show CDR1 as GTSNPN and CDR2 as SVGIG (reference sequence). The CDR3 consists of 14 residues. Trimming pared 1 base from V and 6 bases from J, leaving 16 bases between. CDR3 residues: CAWSALRVGGEQYF. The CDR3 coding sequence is TGTGCCTGGAGTGCACTTAGAGTTGGCGGCGAGCAGTACTTC.

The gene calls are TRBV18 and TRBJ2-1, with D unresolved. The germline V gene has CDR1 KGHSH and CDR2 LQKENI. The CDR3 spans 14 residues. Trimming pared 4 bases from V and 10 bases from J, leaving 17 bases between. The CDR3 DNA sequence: TGTGCCAGCTCACACCAAGAGCCCCCCAAGGAGCAGTTCTTC. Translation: CASSHQEPPKEQFF.

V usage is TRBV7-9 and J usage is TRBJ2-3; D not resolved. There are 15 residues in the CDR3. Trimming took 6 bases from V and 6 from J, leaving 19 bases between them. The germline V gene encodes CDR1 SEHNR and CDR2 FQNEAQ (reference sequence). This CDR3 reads CASSSPYEEADTQYF. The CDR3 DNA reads TGTGCCAGCAGTTCACCCTACGAAGAAGCGGATACGCAGTATTTT.

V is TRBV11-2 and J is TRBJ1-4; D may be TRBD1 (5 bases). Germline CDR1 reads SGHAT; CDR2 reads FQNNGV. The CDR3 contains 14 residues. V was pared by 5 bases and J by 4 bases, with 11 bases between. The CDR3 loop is CASSPRGINEKLFF. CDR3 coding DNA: TGTGCCAGCAGCCCGCGGGGGATTAATGAAAAACTGTTTTTT.

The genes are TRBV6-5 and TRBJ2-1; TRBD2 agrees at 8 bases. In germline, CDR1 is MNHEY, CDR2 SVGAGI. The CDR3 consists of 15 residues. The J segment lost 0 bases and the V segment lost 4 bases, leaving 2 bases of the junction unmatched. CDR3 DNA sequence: TGTGCCAGCAGTTCCCGGGAGGGCTCCTACAATGAGCAGTTCTTC. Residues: CASSSREGSYNEQFF.